This T cell receptor (beta chain) stems from a study of vaccination and CD4 T cells after COVID-19. Whole-study context: Timing of post-vaccine sample collection was a median approximately 79 days after dose two, with a range of 14 to 241. Stimulation of cells relied on overlapping spike peptides derived from SARS-CoV-2, HCoV-NL63, HCoV-OC43 and HCoV-229E.

The CDR3 is 19 amino acids. The V end lost 2 bases, the J end lost 2 bases, and 24 bases lay between the germline ends. An Oncomine TCR Beta short-read assay was used to sequence the DNA from cultured CD4+ T cells. Investigators isolated genomic DNA from cultured CD4+ T cells. TCRdb called the PCR reads again in MiXCR, with one record for every CDR3 protein. The sample shows about 5,500 distinct CDR3 sequences, roughly two thirds of them seen only once. Of note for this clonotype: Its specificity is unknown.

Treatment here: approximately 11-day PBMC culture with coronavirus spike peptide pools or control peptides (ViraFEST assay). The PCR-positive dates, March through December 2020, came before the US Alpha, Beta and Delta variants. Material: CD4+ T cells from blood, cultured in vitro. The chain combines TRBV6-7 with TRBJ1-1, with a possible D match to TRBD1 (5 bases). TRBV6-7 is assigned to the ORF class and has an uncertain function. The sequence was collected from a human donor who had recovered from COVID-19. CDR3 protein: CASSYGRGREDKRNTEAFF. As DNA, the CDR3 is TGTGCCAGCAGTTACGGCCGGGGCAGGGAAGACAAACGAAACACTGAAGCTTTCTTT.